Listed below are T cell receptor beta chains from one sample, sequenced in a study of blood T cell repertoires in COVID-19. Produced via immunoSEQ multiplex PCR; TCRdb's table is partial and in-frame only. This table holds some 500,000 clones, more than 75% found once. Input material: PBMCs or T cells enriched from blood (not recorded which). The source is a woman aged 40 to 50 who had recovered from COVID-19. The conserved cysteine and the conserved F or W are not part of the CDR3 here. A D gene is named only where the DNA matches it firmly. For some rows the clone size is stated as once, few or many, or as a class when expanded; others skip it.

TRBJ2-1 - - TRBV9 ASSVASDYNEQF
TRBJ2-1 TRBD1 - TRBV28 ASRGGGRNEQF
TRBJ1-5 - - TRBV7-2 ASSLDPVGVPRQPQH
TRBJ1-2 - - TRBV20-1 SASYSYGYT
TRBJ1-1 - few TRBV3-1/TRBV3-2 ASSQLQGNTEAF
TRBJ2-7 TRBD2 once TRBV27 ASSTPSGLTYEQY
TRBJ2-2 - - TRBV29-1 SVGSRGNTGELF
TRBJ2-1 TRBD2 - TRBV10-2 ASRGSGSSYNEQF
TRBJ1-6 - few TRBV5-1 ASSLAGSEPFSPLH
TRBJ2-1 - - TRBV29-1 SVGASDGSYNEQF
TRBJ1-2 - - TRBV7-2 ASSSYGGQVGYT
TRBJ1-1 - - TRBV7-2 ASRAGTEAF
TRBJ1-6 TRBD1 - TRBV27 ASSLGGQYYNSPLH
TRBJ2-1 TRBD2 - TRBV3-1/TRBV3-2 ASSQAGLAGTNEQF
TRBJ1-2 - - TRBV20-1 SASRVGGYT
TRBJ2-2 - - TRBV12-5 ASGWGWARGSTGELF
TRBJ1-2 TRBD1 - TRBV7-2 ASSPDRVSGYT
TRBJ2-1 TRBD2 - TRBV6-2/TRBV6-3 ASSYWRLAGEEVEQF
TRBJ1-5 TRBD1 - TRBV18 ASSPSTGALQNNQPQH
TRBJ2-4 TRBD2 - TRBV27 ASSPIAGAKNIQY
TRBJ2-3 - once TRBV6-5 ASRYTDTQY
TRBJ2-7 - - TRBV6-2/TRBV6-3 ASSYGGIAAEQY
TRBJ1-2 - - TRBV6-5 ASRNSYGYT
TRBJ1-1 - - TRBV29-1 SVAQVLNTEAF
TRBJ2-7 - - TRBV20-1 SAPSGLEQY
TRBJ2-6 TRBD2 - TRBV2 ASSTSSGTYFAAGANVLT
TRBJ2-3 TRBD1 - TRBV7-6 ASSVETGFKGWDTQY
TRBJ2-1 TRBD2 - TRBV9 ASSVGVAGERSEQF
TRBJ2-1 - - TRBV19 ASSIEGGTLYDYNEQF
TRBJ1-2 - - TRBV6-5 ASSYSRKSGYT
TRBJ2-3 - - TRBV11-1 ASSLVGGVVTDTQY
TRBJ2-7 - - TRBV4-3 ASSQDILSYEQY
TRBJ2-7 TRBD2 - TRBV4-3 ASSQGLSGKGYEQY
TRBJ1-5 TRBD1 - TRBV7-2 ASSLMGQRDQGGQPQH
TRBJ2-5 - - TRBV29-1 SVVRRGYWETQY
TRBJ2-7 - - TRBV5-4 ASSLARMEGRYEQY
TRBJ2-3 TRBD2 - TRBV19 ASSIRLAGSSSTDTQY
TRBJ1-2 TRBD1 - TRBV11-2 ASSIGTGGVGYT
TRBJ2-7 TRBD1 - TRBV27 ASSIQGIYEQY
TRBJ2-5 - - TRBV11-3 ASRGGDHKETQY
TRBJ2-7 - - TRBV4-1 ASSQDVRGRYEQY
TRBJ1-4 TRBD1 - TRBV5-1 ASSLGDRAAELF
TRBJ2-6 - - TRBV27 ALGRGANVLT
TRBJ1-1 - - TRBV7-9 ASSSPSDRPNTEAF
TRBJ1-5 TRBD1 - TRBV28 ASSPQTGSNQPQH
TRBJ1-1 - few TRBV6-5 ASKGGGFRAF
TRBJ1-2 - - TRBV5-1 ASSLSGGKNYGYT
TRBJ2-2 - - TRBV19 ASSSNWGELF
TRBJ2-2 TRBD1 once TRBV19 ASSAGTGGIGELF
TRBJ2-7 TRBD1 few TRBV12-5 ASGFGQGAFDEQY
TRBJ2-3 TRBD1 once TRBV25-1 ASTDRGQIADTQY
TRBJ1-6 - - TRBV27 ASSGGGTGGYNSPLH
TRBJ2-5 - once TRBV9 ASSAGSQETQY
TRBJ1-4 TRBD1 - TRBV12-5 ASGPGQGPEKLF
TRBJ2-1 - - TRBV2 ASVFSSEQF